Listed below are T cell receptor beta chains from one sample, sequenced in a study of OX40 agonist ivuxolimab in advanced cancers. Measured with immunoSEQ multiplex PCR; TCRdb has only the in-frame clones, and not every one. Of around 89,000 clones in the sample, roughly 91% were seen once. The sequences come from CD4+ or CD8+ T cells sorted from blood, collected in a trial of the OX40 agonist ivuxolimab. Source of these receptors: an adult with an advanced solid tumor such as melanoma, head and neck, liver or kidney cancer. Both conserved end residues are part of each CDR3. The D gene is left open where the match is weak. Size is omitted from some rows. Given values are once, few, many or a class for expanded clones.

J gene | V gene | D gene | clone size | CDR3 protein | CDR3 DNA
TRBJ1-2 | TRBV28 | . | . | CASSLLSVRSNYGYTF | TGTGCCAGCAGTTTATTGAGCGTCCGCTCTAACTATGGCTACACCTTC
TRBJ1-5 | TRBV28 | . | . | CASSFRGIYPQTRNQPQHF | TGTGCCAGCAGTTTCAGGGGAATCTATCCCCAGACCAGGAATCAGCCCCAGCATTTT
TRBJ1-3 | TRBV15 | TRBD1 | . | CATSRVGQGVGNTIYF | TGTGCCACCAGCAGAGTCGGACAGGGGGTCGGAAACACCATATATTTT
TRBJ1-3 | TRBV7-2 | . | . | CASSFVQGWGNTIYF | TGTGCCAGCAGCTTTGTTCAGGGGTGGGGAAACACCATATATTTT
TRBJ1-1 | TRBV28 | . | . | CASSGTPLPEAFF | TGTGCCAGCAGTGGCACCCCCTTACCTGAAGCTTTCTTT
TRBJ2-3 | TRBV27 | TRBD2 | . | CASSLWASGGSDTQYF | TGTGCCAGCAGTTTATGGGCTAGCGGGGGGTCAGATACGCAGTATTTT
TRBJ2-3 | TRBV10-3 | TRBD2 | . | CAISVGEGTDTQYF | TGTGCCATCAGTGTAGGGGAGGGGACAGATACGCAGTATTTT
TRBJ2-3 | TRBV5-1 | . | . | CASSPRQVTDTQYF | TGCGCCAGCAGCCCACGACAGGTCACAGATACGCAGTATTTT
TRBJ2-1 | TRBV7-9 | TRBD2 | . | CASSSQLAGHYNEQFF | TGTGCCAGCAGCTCACAACTAGCGGGGCACTACAATGAGCAGTTCTTC
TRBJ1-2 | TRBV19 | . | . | CASSIEAGSPNYGYTF | TGTGCCAGTAGTATAGAGGCGGGCAGTCCTAACTATGGCTACACCTTC
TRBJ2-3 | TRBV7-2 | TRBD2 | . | CASSDTSGRTDTQYF | TGTGCCAGCTCCGACACTAGCGGACGCACAGATACGCAGTATTTT
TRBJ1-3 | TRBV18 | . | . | CASSPSPAGAGNTIYF | TGTGCCAGCTCACCCTCGCCGGCAGGGGCTGGAAACACCATATATTTT
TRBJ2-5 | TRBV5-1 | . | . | CASSSTATTQETQYF | TGCGCCAGCAGCTCGACTGCTACTACTCAAGAGACCCAGTACTTC
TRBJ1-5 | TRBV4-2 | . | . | CASSQPGASNQPQHF | TGTGCCAGCAGCCAGCCAGGGGCGAGCAATCAGCCCCAGCATTTT
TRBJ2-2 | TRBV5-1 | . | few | CASSLTSGGELFF | TGCGCCAGCAGCTTAACCTCGGGTGGGGAGCTGTTTTTT
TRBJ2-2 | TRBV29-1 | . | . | CSVEEKQQNTGELFF | TGCAGCGTTGAAGAGAAACAGCAGAACACCGGGGAGCTGTTTTTT
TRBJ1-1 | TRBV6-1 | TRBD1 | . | CASRLQGDTEAFF | TGTGCCAGCAGGTTACAGGGGGACACTGAAGCTTTCTTT
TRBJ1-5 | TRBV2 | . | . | CASSEISQDQPQHF | TGTGCCAGCAGTGAAATCTCTCAGGATCAGCCCCAGCATTTT
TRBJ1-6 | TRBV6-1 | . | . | CASSERSGTAYNSPLHF | TGTGCCAGCAGTGAAAGGTCGGGAACAGCCTATAATTCACCCCTCCACTTT
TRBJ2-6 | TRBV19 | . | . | CASSNTVSGANVLTF | TGTGCCAGTAGTAATACAGTCTCTGGGGCCAACGTCCTGACTTTC
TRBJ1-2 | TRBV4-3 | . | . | CASSQEISRPRAF | TGCGCCAGCAGCCAAGAAATCTCCAGGCCCAGGGCCTTC
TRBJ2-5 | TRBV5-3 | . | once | CARSSGPNVGTQYF | TGTGCCAGAAGTTCCGGGCCTAACGTAGGGACCCAGTACTTC
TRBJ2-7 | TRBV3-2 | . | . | CASGPEQYF | TGTGCCTCCGGACCCGAGCAGTACTTC